This T cell receptor beta chain was obtained from a study of cytomegalovirus exposure and HLA in healthy donors. Study at large: HLA-typed donors were the source of approximately 85 million unique TCRs, which an early data release held.

The CDR3 runs to 11 residues. CDR1 and CDR2 (germline): SQVTM, ANQGSEA. Trimming took off 6 bases at V and 6 bases at J, with 8 bases between the two ends. Study results and limitations: Upon later analysis, TCR association rates were observed to vary by HLA locus, being highest for DRB1 and lowest for HLA-C. As a later analysis showed, a missense DCLRE1C variant was linked to trimming of TCR beta V- and J-genes. CMV serostatus was the sole immune exposure data available.

The PCR ran on 60 Vbeta and 13 Jbeta primers. The method was immunoSEQ multiplex PCR; TCRdb's version includes in-frame clones alone and lacks a portion of them. The table lists over 150,000 clones, roughly 78% of them singletons, with around 1.6% in the top ten. This clone has a handful of counts. Its specificity is unknown. Sequencing was done on a sample of PBMCs. The sequence came from a girl aged 10 to 17 in good health and CMV-seropositive. This chain uses TRBV29-1 with TRBJ2-2; D not resolved. CDR3 coding DNA: TGCAGCGTCGACTTTGCCGGGGAGCTGTTTTTT. It codes for CSVDFAGELFF.